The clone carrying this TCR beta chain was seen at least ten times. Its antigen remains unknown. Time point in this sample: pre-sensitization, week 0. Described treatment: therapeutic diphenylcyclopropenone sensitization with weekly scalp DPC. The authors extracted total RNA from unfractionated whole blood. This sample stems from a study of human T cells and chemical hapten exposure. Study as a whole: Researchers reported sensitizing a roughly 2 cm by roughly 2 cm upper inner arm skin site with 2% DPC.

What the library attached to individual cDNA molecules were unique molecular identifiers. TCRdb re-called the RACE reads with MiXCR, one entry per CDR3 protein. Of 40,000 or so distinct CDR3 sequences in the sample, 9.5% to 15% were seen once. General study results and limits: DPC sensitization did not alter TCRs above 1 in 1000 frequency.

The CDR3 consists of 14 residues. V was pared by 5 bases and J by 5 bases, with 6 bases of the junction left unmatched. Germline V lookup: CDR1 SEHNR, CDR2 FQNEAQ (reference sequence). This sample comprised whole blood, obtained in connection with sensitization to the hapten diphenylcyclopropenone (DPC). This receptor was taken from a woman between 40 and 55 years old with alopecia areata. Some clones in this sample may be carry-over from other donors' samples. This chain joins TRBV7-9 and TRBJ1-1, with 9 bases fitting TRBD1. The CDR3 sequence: CASSPQGAGTEAFF. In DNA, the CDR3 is TGTGCCAGCAGCCCACAGGGGGCCGGAACTGAAGCTTTCTTT.